This T cell receptor (beta chain) derives from a study of T-cell memory formation after mild COVID-19. Study details: Largely donor-specific TCR clusters were found. The study, taken as a whole, reports: There were some responding clones in pre-infection memory, which suggested that cross-reactive memory had joined. The study found contracting CD4+ clones mainly in CM and EM and contracting CD8+ clones in EMRA. Nothing showed for sure that second-wave clones peaking on day 37 were SARS-CoV-2 specific.

This clonotype was recorded a few times. What it binds is unknown. TCRdb fed the 5' RACE reads into MiXCR, producing one record per CDR3 protein. Of 100,000 to 150,000 distinct CDR3 sequences detected, approximately 5.9% appear once; the ten largest clones hold roughly 2.2%. V was shortened by 4 bases and J by 3 bases, with 12 bases between the two germline ends. CDR3 length: 14 residues. Sequencing was carried out using PBMCs or a T cell subset sorted from them (not recorded which). The receptor comes from an adult woman who had mild COVID-19 (a few samples of this study predate the infection). Cell type and time point are not known. This chain uses TRBV12-3 or TRBV12-4 with TRBJ1-1, with D unresolved. CDR3 in DNA: TGTGCCAGCAGTTACGAGGGATGGTACACTGAAGCTTTCTTT. This codes for CASSYEGWYTEAFF.